The text below deals with one T cell receptor (beta chain). Germline V gene data show CDR1 as MDHEN and CDR2 as SYDVKM. The CDR3 has 18 amino acids. Trimming left V 6 bases short and J 9 bases short, with 27 bases between. As handled by the study authors: The assay estimated nucleated cells by amplifying reference gene primers. Only in-frame clones appear in the TCRdb table, and some are missing; sequencing was by immunoSEQ multiplex PCR. That table furnishes V, J and clone size, whereas the DNA furnished D and trimming. The sample consists of just under 65,000 clones, more than 60% of them appearing once. The entry originates in a study of blood T cell repertoires in COVID-19. At the level of the study: The study drew acute and convalescent COVID-19 samples from the United States, Italy and Spain. Sources were T cells, B-cell-depleted T cells, or PBMCs; the material itself was cDNA or gDNA.

Sequencing input: peripheral blood. This receptor was identified in a human donor in a cohort sampled during active COVID-19. J is TRBJ1-6 and V is TRBV28, with D possibly TRBD1 on 6 matching bases. CDR3 loop: CASRQGPQGIGWSSPLHF. CDR3 nucleotide sequence: TGTGCCAGCAGGCAGGGCCCACAGGGAATTGGGTGGTCTTCACCCCTCCACTTT.